This T cell receptor (beta chain) came from a study of T cell responses to AZD1222 COVID-19 vaccine. This CDR3 comprises 14 residues. CDR1 and CDR2 from the germline V gene are SGHRS and YFSETQ. The junction had 5 bases not matched to a gene; V was cut back by 4 bases and J by 2 bases. Clones were read by immunoSEQ multiplex PCR, and TCRdb kept only the in-frame ones, dropping some. This sample has about 99,000 clones, with approximately 90% found just once. A remark on this clone: Its antigen is not known.

Regarding the study as a whole: Just a handful of AZD1222 recipients tested seropositive at baseline. Repertoires in all cases were sampled only once the peak T cell response had passed. Clonal diversity was possibly underestimated, and the donors were mostly white British, with more females. Regions 160-218 and 743-854 held dominance among vaccine-associated CD4 TCRs, which spanned spike.

This sequence was found in an adult in good health. The V and J genes are TRBV5-1 and TRBJ2-7; 8 bases fit TRBD2. The source material was peripheral blood, sampled on day 0 of AZD1222 vaccination. CDR3 nucleotide sequence: TGCGCCAGCAGCCTCAGCGGGAGCCCCTACGAGCAGTACTTC. This translates into CASSLSGSPYEQYF.